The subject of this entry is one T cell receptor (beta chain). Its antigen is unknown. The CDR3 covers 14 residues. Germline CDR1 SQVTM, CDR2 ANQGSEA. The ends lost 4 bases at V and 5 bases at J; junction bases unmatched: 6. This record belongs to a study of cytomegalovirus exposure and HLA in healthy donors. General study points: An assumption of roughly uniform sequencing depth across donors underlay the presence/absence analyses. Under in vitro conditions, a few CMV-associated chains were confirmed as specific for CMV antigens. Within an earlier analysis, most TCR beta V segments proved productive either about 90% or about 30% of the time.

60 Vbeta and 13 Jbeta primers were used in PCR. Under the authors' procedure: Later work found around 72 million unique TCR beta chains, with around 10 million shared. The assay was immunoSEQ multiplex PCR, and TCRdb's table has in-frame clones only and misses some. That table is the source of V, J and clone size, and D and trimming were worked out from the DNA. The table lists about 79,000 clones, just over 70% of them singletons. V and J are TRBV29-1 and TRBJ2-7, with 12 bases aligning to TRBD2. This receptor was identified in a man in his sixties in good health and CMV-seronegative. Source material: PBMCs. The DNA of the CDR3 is TGCAGCGTTGGTTCGACTAGCGGGAGCCACGAGCAGTACTTC. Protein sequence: CSVGSTSGSHEQYF.